This TCR beta chain was captured by sequencing in a study of response to subunit inactivated influenza vaccine. TCRdb ran MiXCR on the RT-PCR reads and lists one entry per CDR3 protein. The table lists around 480,000 distinct CDR3 sequences, 10% to 11% of them singletons. After removal of 1 base from V and 6 bases from J, the junction contained 3 bases not matched to a gene. This CDR3 is built from 14 residues. CDR1 and CDR2 from the germline V gene are SEHNR and FQNEAQ (reference sequence). The genes are TRBV7-9 and TRBJ1-1; 9 bases fit TRBD1. This receptor was identified in a man aged 45 to 65 who received an inactivated influenza vaccine. Sequences were derived from PBMCs from blood, sampled roughly 46 days after vaccination. The CDR3 DNA follows: TGTGCCAGCAGCTTAGTACAGGGGGCCTCTGAAGCTTTCTTT. It codes for CASSLVQGASEAFF.